This is a list of T cell receptor beta chains from one sample in a study of molecular identifiers for immune sequencing clone quantification. In TCRdb, the PCR reads were re-called with MiXCR into one record per CDR3 protein. The profile shows over 60,000 distinct CDR3 sequences, 15% to 20% of them singletons. Sequenced material: naive CD8+ T cells from blood, with Jurkat cell RNA spiked in. These receptors were collected from a human donor in good health. Some libraries in this study had Jurkat cell RNA spiked in. Both conserved end residues are part of each CDR3. The order of the fields is CDR3 length, clone size, J gene, D gene, V gene, CDR3 DNA, CDR3 protein. The D gene is left open where the match is weak. The size field is filled for only some rows; it gives once, few, many or a size class.

14,-,TRBJ2-2,-,TRBV12-3/TRBV12-4,TGTGCCAGCAGTTTTGCTAGCGTCACCGGGGAGCTGTTTTTT,CASSFASVTGELFF
13,few,TRBJ1-1,-,TRBV28,TGTGCCAGCAGTTCTCCGACCCTAGTTGAAGCTTTCTTT,CASSSPTLVEAFF
14,-,TRBJ2-1,-,TRBV5-1,TGCGCCAGCAGCCTAGGACAGACCGTCAATGAGCAGTTCTTC,CASSLGQTVNEQFF
14,many,TRBJ2-7,-,TRBV28,TGTGCCAGCAGTTTGGGACGGCACCTCTACGAGCAGTACTTC,CASSLGRHLYEQYF
15,many,TRBJ2-7,-,TRBV4-1,TGCGCCAGCAGCCAAGTGTCCAGCGGAGACCCTGAGCAGTACTTC,CASSQVSSGDPEQYF
16,few,TRBJ2-5,TRBD2,TRBV20-1,TGCAGTGCTCACCATCTCGGACTAGCGGGAGACGAGACCCAGTACTTC,CSAHHLGLAGDETQYF
16,many,TRBJ2-3,TRBD2,TRBV12-3/TRBV12-4,TGTGCCAGCAGTTTAGTGGCGGGAGAGGGGACGGATACGCAGTATTTT,CASSLVAGEGTDTQYF
11,few,TRBJ1-4,-,TRBV7-9,TGTGCCAGCAGCTTTAGGGAAAAACTGTTTTTT,CASSFREKLFF
13,few,TRBJ2-2,-,TRBV10-2,TGCGCCAGAGGGGCGTCTGGGACCGGGGAGCTGTTTTTT,CARGASGTGELFF
13,-,TRBJ2-7,-,TRBV20-1,TGCAGTGCTGTAGGATGGGCCTCCTACGAGCAGTACTTC,CSAVGWASYEQYF
19,-,TRBJ2-1,-,TRBV28,TGTGCCAGCAGTCCCTCCCTGGTCGATGACGGAGGTAACTACAATGAGCAGTTCTTC,CASSPSLVDDGGNYNEQFF
17,many,TRBJ2-7,-,TRBV6-2/TRBV6-3,TGTGCCAGCAGTTACTCCATATCCCTAATGGCTGGCTACGAGCAGTACTTC,CASSYSISLMAGYEQYF
12,few,TRBJ2-1,-,TRBV10-2,TGCGCCGGGGGGAGCTCCTACAATGAGCAGTTCTTC,CAGGSSYNEQFF
14,few,TRBJ2-5,-,TRBV13,TGTGCCAGCAGCTTACCCCTCCAACCGAGGACCCAGTACTTC,CASSLPLQPRTQYF
16,many,TRBJ2-3,TRBD2,TRBV28,TGTGCCAGCAGTTTAGAAGAGACTAGCGGCACAGATACGCAGTATTTT,CASSLEETSGTDTQYF
13,few,TRBJ2-7,-,TRBV5-1,TGCGCCACCTCTCCCAGCGGTCCTACCGAGCAGTACTTC,CATSPSGPTEQYF
14,many,TRBJ2-7,TRBD2,TRBV6-1,TGTGCCAGCAGTCGACTAGCGGGAGGATATGAGCAGTACTTC,CASSRLAGGYEQYF
14,few,TRBJ2-7,-,TRBV5-6,TGTGCCAGCAGCTTGGCCCTTAACGGTGACGAGCAGTACTTC,CASSLALNGDEQYF
15,many,TRBJ2-1,-,TRBV11-2,TGTGCCAGCAGCTTAGGGAGCGGCATATACAATGAGCAGTTCTTC,CASSLGSGIYNEQFF